A single sample is the source of the 2 T cell receptor beta chains below, sequenced in a study of spatial heterogeneity in lung cancer (dated by TCRdb to about 2019). Explained via the paper, the time point label denotes: sample taken at primary tumor resection. For TCR sequencing, whole RNA was extracted from tumor and nontumor lung tissue, or from cryopreserved PBMC samples, and no cell sorting was done. Library creation used 5' RACE. Instrument used: NextSeq 500. TCRdb passed the public sequencing reads through fastp at Q25 and MiXCR, retaining productive beta sequences. Rows are unified per CDR3 protein, each entry keeping the most common DNA and genes. Present in this sample are some 11,000 distinct CDR3 sequences, roughly 3.9% of which were seen just once. Together, the top ten hold approximately 7.5% of the sample. The material sequenced was normal lung tissue next to the tumor, taken at surgery. The origin of the receptors is a male donor with early-stage non-small cell lung cancer.

This clonotype was seen many times. Little can be read into the size of this beta chain, an off-target read in a library designed for alpha chains. The rearrangement uses TRBV6-2 or TRBV6-3 and TRBJ2-6; 8 bases match TRBD2. This CDR3 spans 17 amino acids. Unmatched junction bases numbered 11, after V lost 6 bases and J lost 4 bases. Germline-derived CDR1 and CDR2 are MNHEY and SVGEGT. The CDR3 DNA reads as TGTGCCAGCAGAAAACCGGGACTAGGTCCCGGGGCCAACGTCCTGACTTTC. This encodes CASRKPGLGPGANVLTF.

Concerning this clonotype itself: A library made for alpha chains picked up this beta chain off target, so its size means little. This chain uses TRBV6-1 with TRBJ1-2, with D hard to call. The CDR3 is 14 amino acids. Germline-derived CDR1 and CDR2 are MNHNS and SASEGT. Trimming removed 1 base at V and 4 bases at J, with 10 bases between. CDR3 bases: TGTGCCAGCAGTGAAGTATGGGGTAGCTATGGCTACACCTTC. This encodes CASSEVWGSYGYTF.